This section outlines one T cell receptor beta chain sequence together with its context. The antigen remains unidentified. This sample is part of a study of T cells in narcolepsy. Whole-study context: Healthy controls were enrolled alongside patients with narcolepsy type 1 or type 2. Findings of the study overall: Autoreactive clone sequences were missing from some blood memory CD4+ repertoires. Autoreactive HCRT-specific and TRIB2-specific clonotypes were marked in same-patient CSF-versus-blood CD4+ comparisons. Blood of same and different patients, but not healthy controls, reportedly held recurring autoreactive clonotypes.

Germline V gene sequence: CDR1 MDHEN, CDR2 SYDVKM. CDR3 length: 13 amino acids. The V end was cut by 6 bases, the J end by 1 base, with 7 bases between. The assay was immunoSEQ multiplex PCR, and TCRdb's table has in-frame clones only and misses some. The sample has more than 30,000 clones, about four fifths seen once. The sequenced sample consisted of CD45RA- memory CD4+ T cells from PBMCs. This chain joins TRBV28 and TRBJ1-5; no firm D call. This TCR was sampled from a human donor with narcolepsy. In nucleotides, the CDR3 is TGTGCCAGCAGAGAAATGAGCAATCAGCCCCAGCATTTT. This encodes CASREMSNQPQHF.